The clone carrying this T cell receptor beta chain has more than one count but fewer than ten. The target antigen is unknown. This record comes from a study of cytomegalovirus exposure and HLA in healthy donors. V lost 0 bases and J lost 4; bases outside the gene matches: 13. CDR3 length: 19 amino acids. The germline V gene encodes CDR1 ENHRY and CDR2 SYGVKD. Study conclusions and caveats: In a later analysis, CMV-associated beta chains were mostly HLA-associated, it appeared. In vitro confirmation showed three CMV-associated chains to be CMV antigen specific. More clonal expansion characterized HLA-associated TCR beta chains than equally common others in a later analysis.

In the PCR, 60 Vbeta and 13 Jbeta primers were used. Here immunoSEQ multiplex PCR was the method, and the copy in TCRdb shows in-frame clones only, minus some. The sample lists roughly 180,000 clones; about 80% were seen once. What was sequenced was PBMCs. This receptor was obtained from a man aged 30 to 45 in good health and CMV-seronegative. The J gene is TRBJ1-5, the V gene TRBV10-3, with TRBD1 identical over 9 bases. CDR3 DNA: TGTGCCATCAGTGAGTCCTTAACCCAACAGGGGGCTGTGAATCAGCCCCAGCATTTT. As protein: CAISESLTQQGAVNQPQHF.